The clone carrying this T cell receptor beta chain was seen more than once but under ten times. This beta chain represents an off-target read in a library built for alpha chains; its size is of limited meaning. The data were taken from a study of spatial heterogeneity in lung cancer. The time point denotes: sample taken at primary tumor resection. No cell sorting; template was whole RNA from tumor, lung tissue or PBMC. Donation came from around 72 patients with untreated early-stage non-small cell lung cancer. Each CDR3 protein is one row after TCRdb ran MiXCR on the 5' RACE reads. The sample records 10,000 to 15,000 distinct CDR3 sequences, approximately 5% being singletons. The CDR3 consists of 14 residues. V shed 4 bases and J shed 2 bases, with 10 bases lying between them. Germline V CDR1 and CDR2: SGHNT, YYREEE (reference sequence).

This receptor was taken from a human donor with early-stage non-small cell lung cancer. V is TRBV5-4 and J is TRBJ2-4; D is unclear. The sequencing used lung tumor tissue, collected at surgery. The CDR3 reads CASSPVDTKNIQYF. CDR3 sequence (DNA): TGTGCCAGCAGCCCCGTCGATACCAAAAACATTCAGTACTTC.